This T cell receptor beta chain was sequenced during a study of blood T cell repertoires in COVID-19. Measured with immunoSEQ multiplex PCR; TCRdb has only the in-frame clones, and not every one. The table shows tens of thousands of clones, with roughly nine tenths occurring only once. CDR3 length: 16 amino acids. Germline values: CDR1 SNHLY, CDR2 FYNNEI. Trimming removed 3 bases from V and 4 bases from J; junction bases left unmatched: 11. Sequences were obtained from peripheral blood. The receptor was derived from a man aged 30 to 39 with active or convalescent COVID-19. J is TRBJ2-7 and V is TRBV2, with 8 bases fitting TRBD2. CDR3 residues: CASSDLAGGPPYEQYF. CDR3 nucleotides: TGTGCCAGCAGTGATCTGGCGGGGGGACCGCCATACGAGCAGTACTTC.